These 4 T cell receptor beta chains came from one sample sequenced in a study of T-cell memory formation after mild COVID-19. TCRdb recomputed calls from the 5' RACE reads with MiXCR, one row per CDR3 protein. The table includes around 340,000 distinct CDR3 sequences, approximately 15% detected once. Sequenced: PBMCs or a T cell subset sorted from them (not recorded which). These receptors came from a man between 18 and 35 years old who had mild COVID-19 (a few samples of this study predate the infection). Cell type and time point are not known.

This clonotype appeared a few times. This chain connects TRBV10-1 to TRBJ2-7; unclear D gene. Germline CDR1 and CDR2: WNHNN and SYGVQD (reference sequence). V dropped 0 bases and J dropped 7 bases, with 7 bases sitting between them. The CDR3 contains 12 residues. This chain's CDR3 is CASSESDREQYF. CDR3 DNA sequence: TGCGCCAGCAGTGAGTCGGATCGAGAGCAGTACTTC.

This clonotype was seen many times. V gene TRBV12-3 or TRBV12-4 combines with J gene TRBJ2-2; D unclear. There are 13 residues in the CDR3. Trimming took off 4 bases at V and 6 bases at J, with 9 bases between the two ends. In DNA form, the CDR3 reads TGTGCCAGCAGTTCAGGTGGACCCGGGGAGCTGTTTTTT. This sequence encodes CASSSGGPGELFF.

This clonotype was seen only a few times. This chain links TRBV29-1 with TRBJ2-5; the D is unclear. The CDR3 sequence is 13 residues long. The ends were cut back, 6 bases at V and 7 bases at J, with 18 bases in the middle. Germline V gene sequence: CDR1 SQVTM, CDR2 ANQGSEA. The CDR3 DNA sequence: TGCAGCGTCCACGTTTCACCTGGCGGGACCCAGTACTTC. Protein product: CSVHVSPGGTQYF. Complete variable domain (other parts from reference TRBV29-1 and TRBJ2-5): SAVISQKPSRDICQRGTSLTIQCQVDSQVTMMFWYRQQPGQSLTLIATANQGSEATYESGFVIDKFPISRPNLTFSTLTVSNMSPEDSSIYLCSVHVSPGGTQYFGPGTRLLVL.

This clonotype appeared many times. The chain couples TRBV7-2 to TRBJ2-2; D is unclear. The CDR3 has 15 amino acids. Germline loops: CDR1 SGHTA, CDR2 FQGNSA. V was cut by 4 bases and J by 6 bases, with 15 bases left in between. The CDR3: CASSSLPGTAGELFF. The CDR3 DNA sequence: TGTGCCAGCAGCTCTCTCCCAGGAACCGCCGGGGAGCTGTTTTTT.